This T cell receptor (beta chain) comes out of a study of cytomegalovirus exposure and HLA in healthy donors. Study findings and constraints: With DRB1 most and HLA-C fewest, TCR association rates differed between HLA loci in a later analysis.

Primers: 60 Vbeta forward and 13 Jbeta reverse. Produced via immunoSEQ multiplex PCR; TCRdb's table is partial and in-frame only. Its clone listing holds 53,000 or so clones. A note on this clone: As yet, its antigen is unknown.

V was clipped by 1 base and J by 7 bases; unmatched bases: 6. The V gene's germline CDR1 is MNHNY and CDR2 SVGAGI (reference sequence). The CDR3 has 16 amino acids. This TCR came from a male donor in good health and CMV-seropositive. The V gene is TRBV6-6, the J gene TRBJ2-2, with TRBD1 identical over 10 bases. Sample: PBMCs. CDR3 amino acids: CASSYYDRGLGGELFF. CDR3 in DNA: TGTGCCAGCAGTTACTACGACAGGGGGCTGGGCGGGGAGCTGTTTTTT.